This T cell receptor beta chain originates from a study of immune heterogeneity within non-small cell lung tumors. Study-level points and caveats: Alongside site-unique high-frequency clones, identical dominant CDR3 beta clonotypes recurred across tumor sites within a patient.

Amplification of TCR beta CDR3 was performed by multiplex PCR with 32 V and 13 J primers. TCRdb re-derived calls from the multiplex PCR reads in MiXCR, one entry per CDR3 protein. The sample holds fewer than 3,500 distinct CDR3 sequences, about half seen once. V lost 2 bases and J lost 7, with 8 bases in between. The CDR3 has 12 amino acids. Germline lookup yields CDR1 LNHDA and CDR2 SQIVND (reference sequence). The authors used around 0.55 ug of bulk tumor genomic DNA per sample as template. Biopsies, several per primary tumor and spaced far apart, were collected during surgery. Curative surgery was undertaken by patients, who had untreated, newly diagnosed non-small cell lung cancer. In this sample, this clonotype turned up a few times. As yet, its antigen is unknown.

The receptor was derived from a man in his 70s with non-small cell lung cancer. The sample consisted of lung tumor tissue. The V gene is TRBV19, the J gene TRBJ1-2; D is uncertain. The CDR3: CASSISERGYTF. The CDR3 nucleotides are TGTGCCAGTAGTATATCGGAACGTGGCTACACCTTC.